The entry below gives a single T cell receptor (beta chain) sequence along with its context. This clonotype appeared many times. Its antigen is not yet known. The input lacks base qualities; no much larger clone sits a single base away. Cut back by 0 bases and 9 bases, the V and J ends lie 9 bases apart. CDR1 and CDR2 are read off the germline V gene (reference sequence) as MNHNY and SVGAGI. The CDR3 starts with the cysteine, ends with the phenylalanine, and has 13 residues. The retained sequence is limited to the CDR3, 39 bases, with the frame set at the first base. This sample is drawn from a study of T cells in Graves' hyperthyroidism and ophthalmopathy (dated by TCRdb to the late 2010s). Study-wide context: Peripheral blood was collected at initial diagnosis, before any treatment. A discovery cohort of roughly 100 patients, about 40 with Graves' ophthalmopathy and about 58 with stable Graves' hyperthyroidism, was used to find distinguishing TCR V-J signatures. After blood sampling, hyperthyroidism patients were treated with methimazole at a starting dose of 30 mg daily, and ophthalmopathy patients were treated with high-dose intravenous methylprednisolone. According to the paper, TCR Vbeta CDR3 sequencing was carried out on 135 peripheral blood samples, which came from fewer than 50 ophthalmopathy, around 74 hyperthyroidism and roughly 17 progressor patients. In addition, the study compared T-cell repertoires in thyroid tissue and in blood from about 6 Graves' hyperthyroidism patients. An independent validation cohort of under 20 hyperthyroidism patients and some 15 patients who later progressed to ophthalmopathy tested prospective prediction of ophthalmopathy. For training and testing, the approximately 92 patients in the discovery cohort were randomly divided in a 7:3 ratio. What the research found in general, with its limitations: Most expanded thyroid clonotypes (frequency above 0.001) were also detected in blood, suggesting blood repertoires may reflect thyroid immune responses. In validation, progression to ophthalmopathy was predicted by the model with nearly 71% sensitivity and around 75% specificity, a median of about 6.4 months before onset. A 13 V-J signature model separated ophthalmopathy from stable hyperthyroidism, with over 85% sensitivity and about 81% specificity in cross-validation and 80%/75% in testing. Sample size was not statistically predetermined, and investigators were not blinded to group allocation.

Ophthalmopathy patients had moderately to severely active disease, with a Clinical Activity Score of 3 or more, a NOSPECS grade of 4 or more, and a disease duration of less than 3 months. The study excluded patients with uncontrolled infections, other autoimmune diseases, pregnancy or lactation. Diagnoses relied on clinical symptoms, serum thyroxine and TRAb, thyroid ultrasound and orbital computed tomography. Ficoll-Paque density gradient centrifugation was used to isolate PBMCs from around 10 ml of fresh peripheral blood. Total RNA was extracted with Trizol reagent, and quality was checked on an Agilent 2100 Bioanalyzer. The TCR beta CDR3 regions were amplified from RNA transcripts. The first round of RT-PCR for the TCR CDR3 was performed with the HTBI primer set and the Qiagen OneStep RT-PCR kit. Libraries were constructed in a second round of multiplex PCR, after which size selection and purification were carried out. Libraries were sequenced paired-end with 100 bp reads on an Illumina HiSeq2000. In the authors' own workflow: SOAPnuke was used to process the raw data, with reads discarded if the reads contained adapters or uncalled bases, had a mean Phred below 15, or lacked an exact constant-primer or identifier match. COPE v1.2.5 was used to merge the high-quality paired reads, and each unique nucleotide sequence was defined as a clonotype. Clonotypes were aligned to IMGT TRBV, TRBD and TRBJ reference segments using MiTCR v1.1. Analysis was restricted to V-J combinations with a frequency above 0.0001, which covered roughly 99% of repertoires. The TCS score was defined as the ratio of F50 (clonal expansion) to E x V (chaos), calculated using BLOSUM62-based TCRdist between CDR3 peptides within each V-J. Welch's t-statistics and random forest reduced fewer than 550 V-J features to fewer than 15, which were used in a naive Bayes classifier (R e1071). The public reads were reanalyzed by TCRdb: fastp trimming at Q25, MiXCR alignment, in-frame beta chains only. Rows are unified per CDR3 protein, each entry keeping the most common DNA and genes. The V and J calls, along with clone size, are taken from TCRdb and not from the paper's own processing. For this sample the table gives 500,000 to 650,000 distinct CDR3 sequences, of which approximately 14% were detected only once. Around 12% of the sample is taken by the ten largest.

This TCR was recovered from a woman in her forties or fifties with Graves' ophthalmopathy. Sequencing was carried out using blood. The chain is encoded by TRBV6-6 joined to TRBJ2-1, with no reliable assignment of the D segment. The CDR3 here reads CASSYSLGFEQFF. The bases are TGTGCCAGCAGTTACTCGTTAGGATTTGAGCAGTTCTTC.